These 14 T cell receptor delta chains were all obtained from the same sample, sequenced in a study of gamma-delta chains in newborns, infants, children. TCRdb fed the reads to CATT. This sample has 15,000 or so delta-chain clones; approximately 7% occur once, and the top ten carry about 22%. The specimen was blood. The receptors were gathered from a child who was a newborn, infant or young child, either healthy, febrile or measles-vaccinated (not recorded which).

This clone turned up a few times. TCRdb records a much larger clone's protein for this DNA, with a difference at residue 6 that likely arises from a read error; the protein given is the translation of the DNA. The chain uses TRDV2 and TRDJ3; tentative D call: TRDD3 (6 bases). The length of the CDR3 is 16 residues. Looked up from germline, CDR1 is GEAIGNYY and CDR2 is EKD. Trimming took off 3 bases at V and 2 bases at J, with 10 bases between the two ends. In DNA form, the CDR3 reads TGTGCCTGTGACGTAATGGGGGCCTGGGACACCCGACAGATGTTTTTC. Translated, it gives CACDVMGAWDTRQMFF.

This chain connects TRDV2 to TRDJ3, with 8 positions matching TRDD3. CDR3 length: 20 amino acids. Germline V lookup: CDR1 GEAIGNYY, CDR2 EKD. V dropped 3 bases and J dropped 0; count of bases not matched to a gene: 12. The CDR3 DNA sequence: TGTGCCTGTGACGCTATACTGGGGGCTATCATCTCCTGGGACACCCGACAGATGTTTTTC. It translates to CACDAILGAIISWDTRQMFF.

By frequency in the sample, this clone is medium-sized. This sequence may be a read error, since a much larger clone differs from it by one base. This sample includes further DNA sequences coding for the same CDR3. This chain uses TRDV2 with TRDJ3, with D unresolved. The germline V and J ends were trimmed by 0 bases and 0 bases, with 8 bases remaining between them. Germline V gives CDR1 GEAIGNYY, CDR2 EKD. The CDR3 runs to 17 residues. The CDR3 spells CACDTAGSSWDTRQMFF. Here the CDR3 DNA reads TGTGCCTGTGACACCGCTGGAAGCTCCTGGGACACCCGACAGATGTTTTTC.

This clone came up a few times. The chain uses TRDV2 and TRDJ3; D is perhaps TRDD3 (6 bases). Per the germline V gene, CDR1 is GEAIGNYY and CDR2 is EKD. The V and J ends lost 0 bases and 3 bases respectively, with 8 bases between them. The CDR3 extends over 16 amino acids. The CDR3 nucleotides read TGTGCCTGTGACACCGCCTGGGGCTGGGACACCCGACAGATGTTTTTC. It encodes CACDTAWGWDTRQMFF.

There are many counts of this clone. The V and J genes are TRDV2 and TRDJ2; D gene ambiguous. The length of the CDR3 is 14 residues. Trimming removed 0 bases from V and 0 bases from J, with 4 bases in between. Germline assignment: CDR1 GEAIGNYY and CDR2 EKD. CDR3 DNA sequence: TGTGCCTGTGACACCGAGGCTTTGACAGCACAACTCTTCTTT. It translates to CACDTEALTAQLFF.

For this clone: At one end the junction does not follow the germline gene, possibly because of a read error. V and J are TRDV2 and TRDJ1; 12 bases are shared with TRDD3. There are 16 residues in the CDR3. Per germline, CDR1 GEAIGNYY and CDR2 EKD. CDR3 coding DNA: TGTGCCTGTGACAAAAGTACTGGGGGATACACCGATAGACTCATCTTT. This gives the protein CACDKSTGGYTDRLIF.

This clone was seen many times. A read error likely explains this, since a far larger clone differs by one base. The gene calls are TRDV2 and TRDJ3, with TRDD3 matching 11 bases. CDR1 is GEAIGNYY and CDR2 is EKD in the germline V gene. V was clipped by 0 bases and J by 3 bases; unmatched bases: 3. The CDR3 totals 18 residues. CDR3 protein: CACDTVLGDNWDTRQMFF. The CDR3 DNA reads as TGTGCCTGTGACACCGTACTGGGGGATAACTGGGACACCCGACAGATGTTTTTC.

This clone was picked up a small number of times. Being one base from a much bigger clone, this may be a read error. Other DNA sequences in the sample encode the same CDR3. The chain has TRDV2 and TRDJ2; 12 bases map to TRDD3. The CDR3 runs 15 residues. Per germline, CDR1 GEAIGNYY and CDR2 EKD. Trimming at V came to 2 bases and at J to 5 bases, leaving 2 bases not matched to a gene. CDR3 amino acids: CACDILGDTTAQLFF. The CDR3 DNA is TGTGCCTGTGACATACTGGGGGATACCACAGCACAACTCTTCTTT.

This clone was counted a few times. The sample holds other DNA sequences that translate to the same CDR3. The chain is built from TRDV2 and TRDJ3, with D perhaps matching TRDD3 (5 bases). V dropped 0 bases and J dropped 0 bases, with 17 bases sitting between them. This CDR3 is 20 amino acids long. Germline V gives CDR1 GEAIGNYY, CDR2 EKD. CDR3 DNA sequence: TGTGCCTGTGACACCCTTGAGGGGACTTACAGCTCCTGGGACACCCGACAGATGTTTTTC. Its translation is CACDTLEGTYSSWDTRQMFF.

CDR3 sequence reads: CACDKVEGHLSSWDTRPMFF. CDR3 coding DNA: TGTGCCTGTGACAAGGTCGAGGGCCATCTAAGCTCCTGGGACACCCGCCCGATGTTTTTC. J is TRDJ3 and V is TRDV2, with D perhaps matching TRDD3 (5 bases). Trimming removed 2 bases from V and 18 bases from J, with 37 bases in between. CDR3 size: 20 residues. Germline CDR1 is GEAIGNYY and CDR2 is EKD.

The V call is TRDV2, the J call TRDJ3, with TRDD3 identical over 8 bases. V lost 3 bases to trimming and J lost 0 bases; unmatched junction nucleotides: 6. The germline CDR1 and CDR2 sequences are GEAIGNYY and EKD. This CDR3 has 18 residues. The CDR3 sequence is CACDSPWGNSWDTRQMFF. CDR3 nucleotides: TGTGCCTGTGACTCTCCCTGGGGGAACTCCTGGGACACCCGACAGATGTTTTTC.

This clone was picked up many times. The chain carries TRDV2 and TRDJ3, with TRDD3 identical over 10 bases. This CDR3 comprises 18 residues. Germline V gene sequence: CDR1 GEAIGNYY, CDR2 EKD. With 2 bases clipped from V and 0 bases from J, the junction kept 3 bases outside the gene matches. The CDR3, as DNA: TGTGCCTGTGACATTGCTGGGGGATACTCCTGGGACACCCGACAGATGTTTTTC. As protein: CACDIAGGYSWDTRQMFF.

This clone has more than one count but fewer than ten. Other nucleotide sequences from this sample produce the same CDR3. This chain connects TRDV2 to TRDJ3, with TRDD3 identical over 8 bases. This CDR3 spans 17 amino acids. CDR1 and CDR2 from the germline V gene are GEAIGNYY and EKD. V shed 3 bases and J 0 bases; nucleotides not matched to a gene: 3. The CDR3 loop reads CACDLTGGSWDTRQMFF. The CDR3 region has the DNA TGTGCCTGTGACTTGACTGGGGGCTCCTGGGACACCCGACAGATGTTTTTC.

This clone was counted only a few times. The V and J genes are TRDV2 and TRDJ2, with 12 positions matching TRDD3. The CDR3 runs 15 residues. The J segment lost 4 bases and the V segment lost 4 bases, leaving 3 bases of the junction unmatched. Germline CDR1 reads GEAIGNYY; CDR2 reads EKD. The CDR3 here is CACEELGDTTAQLFF. The CDR3 DNA follows: TGTGCCTGTGAGGAACTGGGGGATACGACAGCACAACTCTTCTTT.